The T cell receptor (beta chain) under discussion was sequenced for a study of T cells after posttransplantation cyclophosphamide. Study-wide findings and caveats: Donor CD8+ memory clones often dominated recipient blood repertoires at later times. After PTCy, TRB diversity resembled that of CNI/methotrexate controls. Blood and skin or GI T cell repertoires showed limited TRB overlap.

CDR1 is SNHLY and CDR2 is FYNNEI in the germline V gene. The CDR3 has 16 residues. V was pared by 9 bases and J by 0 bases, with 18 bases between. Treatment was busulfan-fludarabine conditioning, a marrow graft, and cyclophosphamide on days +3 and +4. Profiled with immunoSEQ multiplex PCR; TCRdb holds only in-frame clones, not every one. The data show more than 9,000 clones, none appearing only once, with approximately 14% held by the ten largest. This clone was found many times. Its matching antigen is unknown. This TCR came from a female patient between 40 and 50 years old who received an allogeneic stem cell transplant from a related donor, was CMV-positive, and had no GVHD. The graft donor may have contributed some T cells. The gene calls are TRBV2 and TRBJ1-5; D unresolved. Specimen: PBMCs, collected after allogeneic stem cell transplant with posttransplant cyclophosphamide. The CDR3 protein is CASGRRAQRSNQPQHF. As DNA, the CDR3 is TGTGCCAGTGGGAGGAGGGCGCAGCGTAGCAATCAGCCCCAGCATTTT.